The clone carrying this T cell receptor (beta chain) was observed once. The antigen remains unidentified. The junction does not match germline at one end; this may be a read error. This CDR3 has 15 amino acids. RNA transcripts yielded amplified TCR beta CDR3 regions. TCR CDR3 regions were first amplified by RT-PCR with HTBI primers. TCRdb analysed the multiplex PCR reads with MiXCR anew, one entry per CDR3 protein. Of around 340,000 distinct CDR3 sequences in the sample, around a sixth were seen once. This entry is derived from a study of T cells in Graves' hyperthyroidism and ophthalmopathy. Whole-study findings and limits: Blood held most thyroid clonotypes expanded above 0.001 frequency.

Under 3 months was the duration of disease in ophthalmopathy patients, who also had a Clinical Activity Score of at least 3 and a NOSPECS grade of at least 4. The chain combines TRBV12-3 or TRBV12-4 with TRBJ1-3; D is undetermined. Sequencing input: blood. The TCR sequence derives from a middle-aged woman with Graves' ophthalmopathy. Written as DNA, the CDR3 is TGTGCCAGCAGTTTTCAGGCCAGGTCTGGAAACACCATATCTTTT. Encoded protein: CASSFQARSGNTISF.